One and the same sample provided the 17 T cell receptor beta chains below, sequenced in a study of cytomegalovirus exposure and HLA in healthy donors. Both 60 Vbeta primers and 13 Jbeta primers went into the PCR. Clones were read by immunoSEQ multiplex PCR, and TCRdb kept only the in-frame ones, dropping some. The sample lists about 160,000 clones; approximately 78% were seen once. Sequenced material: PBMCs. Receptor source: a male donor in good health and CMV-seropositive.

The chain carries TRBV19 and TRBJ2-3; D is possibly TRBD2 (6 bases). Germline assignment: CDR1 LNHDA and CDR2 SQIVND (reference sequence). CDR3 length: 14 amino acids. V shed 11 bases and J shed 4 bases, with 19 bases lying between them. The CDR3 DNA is TGTGCCTCCTCATTCGGGGGAGGATCAGATACGCAGTATTTT. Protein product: CASSFGGGSDTQYF.

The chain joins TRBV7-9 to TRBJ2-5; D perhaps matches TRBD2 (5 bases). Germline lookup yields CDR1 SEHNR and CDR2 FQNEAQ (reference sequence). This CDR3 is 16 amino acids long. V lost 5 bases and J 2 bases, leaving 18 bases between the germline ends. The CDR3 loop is CASSNEGWSLQETQYF. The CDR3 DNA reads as TGTGCCAGCAGCAATGAGGGATGGAGTTTACAAGAGACCCAGTACTTC.

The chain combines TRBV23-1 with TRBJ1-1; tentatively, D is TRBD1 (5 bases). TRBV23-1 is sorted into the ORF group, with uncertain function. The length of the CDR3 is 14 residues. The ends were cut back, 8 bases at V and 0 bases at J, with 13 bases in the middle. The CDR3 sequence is CASLDRQMNTEAFF. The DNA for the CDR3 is TGCGCCAGCTTGGATCGACAGATGAACACTGAAGCTTTCTTT.

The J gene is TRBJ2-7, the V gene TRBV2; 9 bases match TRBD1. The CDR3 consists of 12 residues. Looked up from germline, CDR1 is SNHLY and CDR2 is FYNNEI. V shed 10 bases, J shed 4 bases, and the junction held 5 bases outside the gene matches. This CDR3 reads CATTGGRYEQYF. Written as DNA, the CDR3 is TGTGCCACTACAGGGGGCAGGTACGAGCAGTACTTC.

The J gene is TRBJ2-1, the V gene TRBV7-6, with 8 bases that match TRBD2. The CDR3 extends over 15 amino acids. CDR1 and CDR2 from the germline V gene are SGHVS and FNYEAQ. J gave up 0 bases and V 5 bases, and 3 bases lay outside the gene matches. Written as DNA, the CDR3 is TGTGCCAGCAGCCACGCGGGGGGCTCCTACAATGAGCAGTTCTTC. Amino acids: CASSHAGGSYNEQFF.

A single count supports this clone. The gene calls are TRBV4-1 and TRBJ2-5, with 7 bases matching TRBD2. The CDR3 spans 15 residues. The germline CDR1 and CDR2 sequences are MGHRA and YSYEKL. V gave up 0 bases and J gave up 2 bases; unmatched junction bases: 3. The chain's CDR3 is CASSQDAAGQETQYF. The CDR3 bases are TGCGCCAGCAGCCAAGATGCAGCGGGGCAAGAGACCCAGTACTTC.

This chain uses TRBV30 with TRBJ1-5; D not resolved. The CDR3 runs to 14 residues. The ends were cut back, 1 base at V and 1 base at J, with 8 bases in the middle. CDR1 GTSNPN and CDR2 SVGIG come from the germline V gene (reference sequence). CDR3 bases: TGTGCCTGGAGTGAGAGGCGAAGCAATCAGCCCCAGCATTTT. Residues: CAWSERRSNQPQHF.

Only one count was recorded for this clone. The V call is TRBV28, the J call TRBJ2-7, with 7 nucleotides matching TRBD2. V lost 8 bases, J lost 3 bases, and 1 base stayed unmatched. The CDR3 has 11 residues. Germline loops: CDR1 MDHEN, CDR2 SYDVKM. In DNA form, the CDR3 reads TGTGCCAGCTGGGGGGGCTACGAGCAGTACTTC. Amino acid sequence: CASWGGYEQYF.

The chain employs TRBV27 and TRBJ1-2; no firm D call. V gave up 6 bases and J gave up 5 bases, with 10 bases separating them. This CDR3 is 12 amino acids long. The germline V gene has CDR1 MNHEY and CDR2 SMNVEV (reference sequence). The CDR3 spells CASSPGWYGYTF. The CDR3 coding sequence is TGTGCCAGCAGCCCTGGCTGGTATGGCTACACCTTC.

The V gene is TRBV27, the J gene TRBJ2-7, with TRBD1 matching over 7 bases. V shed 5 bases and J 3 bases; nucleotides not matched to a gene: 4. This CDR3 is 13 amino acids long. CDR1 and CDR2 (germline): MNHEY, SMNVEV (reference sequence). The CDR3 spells CASSLTGRYEQYF. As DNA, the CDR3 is TGTGCCAGCAGTCTGACAGGGCGCTACGAGCAGTACTTC.

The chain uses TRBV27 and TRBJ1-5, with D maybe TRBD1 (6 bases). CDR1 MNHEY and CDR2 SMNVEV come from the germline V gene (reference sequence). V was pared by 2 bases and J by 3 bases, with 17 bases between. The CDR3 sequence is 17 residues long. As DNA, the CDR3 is TGTGCCAGCAGTTTACTGACAGGTACCGGATCCAATCAGCCCCAGCATTTT. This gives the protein CASSLLTGTGSNQPQHF.

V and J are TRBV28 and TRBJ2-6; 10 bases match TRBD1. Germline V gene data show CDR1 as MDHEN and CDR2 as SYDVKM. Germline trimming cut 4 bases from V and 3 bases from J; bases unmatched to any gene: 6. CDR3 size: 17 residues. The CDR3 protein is CASSWGQGPFGANVLTF. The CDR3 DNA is TGTGCCAGCAGTTGGGGACAGGGGCCCTTTGGGGCCAACGTCCTGACTTTC. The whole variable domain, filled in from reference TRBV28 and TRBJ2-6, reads DVKVTQSSRYLVKRTGEKVFLECVQDMDHENMFWYRQDPGLGLRLIYFSYDVKMKEKGDIPEGYSVSREKKERFSLILESASTNQTSMYLCASSWGQGPFGANVLTFGAGSRLTVL.

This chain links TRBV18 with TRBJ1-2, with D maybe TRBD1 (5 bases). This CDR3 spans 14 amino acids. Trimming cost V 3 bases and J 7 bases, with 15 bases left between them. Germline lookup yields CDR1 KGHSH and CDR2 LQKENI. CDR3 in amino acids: CASSPEQVRSGYTF. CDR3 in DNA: TGTGCCAGCTCACCCGAACAGGTTCGCAGTGGCTACACCTTC.

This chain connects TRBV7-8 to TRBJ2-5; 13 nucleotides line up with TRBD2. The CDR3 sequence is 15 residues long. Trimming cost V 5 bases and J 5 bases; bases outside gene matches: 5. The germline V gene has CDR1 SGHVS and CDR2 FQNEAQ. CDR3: CASSPLAGGPETQYF. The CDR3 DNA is TGTGCCAGCAGCCCACTAGCGGGGGGGCCGGAGACCCAGTACTTC.

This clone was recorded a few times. The CDR3 DNA sequence: TGTGCCAGCAGTTACGGGCGGGGGGCCTACGAGCAGTACTTC. It yields the protein CASSYGRGAYEQYF. The chain has TRBV27 and TRBJ2-7; 8 bases match TRBD2. Trimming took 4 bases from V and 2 from J; bases not matched to a gene: 4. Germline CDR1 and CDR2: MNHEY and SMNVEV (reference sequence). This CDR3 spans 14 amino acids.

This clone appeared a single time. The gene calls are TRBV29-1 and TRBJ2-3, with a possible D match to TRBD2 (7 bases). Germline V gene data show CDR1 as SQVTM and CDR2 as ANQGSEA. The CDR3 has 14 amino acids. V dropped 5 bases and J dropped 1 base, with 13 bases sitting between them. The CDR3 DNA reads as TGCAGCGTTTTGTGGGGGGGCGGCACAGATACGCAGTATTTT. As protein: CSVLWGGGTDTQYF.

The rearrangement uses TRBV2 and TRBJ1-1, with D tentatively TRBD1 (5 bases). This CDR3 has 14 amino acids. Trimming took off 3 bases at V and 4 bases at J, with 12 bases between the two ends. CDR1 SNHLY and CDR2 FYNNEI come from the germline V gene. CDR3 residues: CASSEEGRGTEAFF. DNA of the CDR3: TGTGCCAGCAGTGAGGAGGGGCGCGGCACTGAAGCTTTCTTT.